These 18 T cell receptor beta chains were all obtained from the same sample, sequenced in a study of beta chain features in type 1 diabetes. Reverse transcribing all isolated RNA meant expressed TCRB transcripts were sequenced. TCRdb's table, derived via immunoSEQ multiplex PCR, lists solely in-frame clones and lacks some. The table records roughly 330,000 clones, less than 15% of them present only once. Antigens of these TCRs are unknown. Findings of the study overall: All four CD4+ subsets of Type 1 diabetes patients contained TCRB CDR3s that were moderately but significantly shorter.

The sequenced sample consisted of naive CD4+ T cells from blood. The receptors here all came from a woman aged 18-29 years with type 1 diabetes.

The chain has TRBV19 and TRBJ2-2; D may be TRBD2 (5 bases). The CDR3 sequence is 16 residues long. CDR1 and CDR2 (germline): LNHDA, SQIVND (reference sequence). Trimming removed 5 bases at V and 0 bases at J, with 13 bases between. The CDR3 spells CASSLILGANTGELFF. Written as DNA, the CDR3 is TGTGCCAGTAGTCTGATACTAGGCGCGAACACCGGGGAGCTGTTTTTT.

This clone was counted between two and nine times. This chain links TRBV25-1 with TRBJ1-2; D is ambiguous. Trimming shortened V by 10 bases and J by 6 bases, and 9 bases separated the two germline ends. CDR3 size: 10 residues. Germline V gene sequence: CDR1 MGHDK, CDR2 SYGVNS. The CDR3: CATRYDGYTF. CDR3 DNA: TGTGCCACCCGGTACGATGGCTACACCTTC.

V is TRBV19 and J is TRBJ1-1; TRBD1 matches at 7 bases. CDR1 is LNHDA, CDR2 SQIVND, per germline (reference sequence). This CDR3 is 13 amino acids long. V lost 0 bases and J lost 11; bases outside the gene matches: 6. The CDR3 reads CASSIDETGRAFF. The CDR3 DNA reads as TGTGCCAGTAGTATAGATGAGACAGGGAGGGCTTTCTTT.

The J gene is TRBJ2-3, the V gene TRBV5-1; D gene uncertain. The CDR3 has 14 residues. V lost 0 bases and J lost 4, with 9 bases in between. In germline, CDR1 is SGHRS, CDR2 YFSETQ. The CDR3 sequence: CASSLDAVPDTQYF. CDR3 sequence (DNA): TGCGCCAGCAGCTTGGACGCGGTCCCAGATACGCAGTATTTT.

In its sample, this clone was seen a few times. The J gene is TRBJ1-1, the V gene TRBV18; a possible D gene is TRBD1 (5 bases). This CDR3 region has 15 residues. CDR1 is KGHSH and CDR2 is LQKENI in the germline V gene. The germline V and J ends were trimmed by 1 base and 1 base, with 10 bases remaining between them. This CDR3 is CASSPLQGRNTEAFF. The DNA of the CDR3 is TGTGCCAGCTCACCACTTCAGGGTAGGAACACTGAAGCTTTCTTT.

The CDR3 DNA follows: TGTGCCAGTAGTAGGGGGACAGCGAACACCGGGGAGCTGTTTTTT. This sequence encodes CASSRGTANTGELFF. The chain joins TRBV19 to TRBJ2-2; 7 bases align to TRBD1. The CDR3 runs 15 residues. CDR1 is LNHDA and CDR2 is SQIVND in the germline V gene (reference sequence). Unmatched junction bases numbered 2, after V lost 4 bases and J lost 0 bases.

This chain connects TRBV5-1 to TRBJ1-2, with TRBD1 identical over 8 bases. Germline trimming cut 4 bases from V and 2 bases from J; bases unmatched to any gene: 4. Germline CDR1 reads SGHRS; CDR2 reads YFSETQ. The CDR3 is 14 residues long. CDR3 amino acids: CASSRDRRNYGYTF. CDR3 nucleotides: TGCGCCAGCAGCAGGGACAGGCGCAACTATGGCTACACCTTC. Based on the CDR3 plus reference TRBV5-1 and TRBJ1-2, the full variable domain is KAGVTQTPRYLIKTRGQQVTLSCSPISGHRSVSWYQQTPGQGLQFLFEYFSETQRNKGNFPGRFSGRQFSNSRSEMNVSTLELGDSALYLCASSRDRRNYGYTFGSGTRLTVV.

This clone was seen a handful of times. The chain combines TRBV7-2 with TRBJ2-6, with D tentatively TRBD2 (6 bases). The CDR3 totals 19 residues. The V end lost 5 bases, the J end lost 0 bases, and 20 bases lay between the germline ends. The germline V gene encodes CDR1 SGHTA and CDR2 FQGNSA. The CDR3 is CASSLRAGPPYSGANVLTF. The DNA of the CDR3 is TGTGCCAGCAGCCTCCGGGCGGGGCCCCCGTACTCTGGGGCCAACGTCCTGACTTTC. Combining the CDR3 with reference TRBV7-2 and TRBJ2-6 gives the whole variable domain GAGVSQSPSNKVTEKGKDVELRCDPISGHTALYWYRQSLGQGLEFLIYFQGNSAPDKSGLPSDRFSAERTGGSVSTLTIQRTQQEDSAVYLCASSLRAGPPYSGANVLTFGAGSRLTVL.

On this clone itself: Other DNA sequences of this sample code for an identical CDR3. The rearrangement uses TRBV7-6 and TRBJ2-3, with no clear D. Trimming took 5 bases from V and 0 from J, leaving 3 bases between them. Per germline, CDR1 SGHVS and CDR2 FNYEAQ. The CDR3 covers 12 residues. The CDR3 loop reads CASSLSTDTQYF. The DNA for the CDR3 is TGTGCCAGCAGCCTTAGCACAGATACGCAGTATTTT.

This clone was seen a few times. The rearrangement links TRBV15 to TRBJ2-3; D is uncertain. Germline V gene sequence: CDR1 LNHNV, CDR2 YYDKDF (reference sequence). The V end was cut by 0 bases, the J end by 4 bases, with 11 bases between. This CDR3 spans 15 amino acids. The CDR3 DNA is TGTGCCACCAGCAGAGATCTCGCGGTCGCAGATACGCAGTATTTT. It translates to CATSRDLAVADTQYF.

Details on this clone: Different DNA sequences within this sample yield the same CDR3. The chain combines TRBV29-1 with TRBJ1-1; 9 nucleotides align to TRBD1. Germline CDR1 and CDR2: SQVTM and ANQGSEA. V lost 7 bases to trimming and J lost 1 base; unmatched junction nucleotides: 1. The CDR3 is 12 amino acids. CDR3 nucleotides: TGCAGCGGGGGACAGGGGAACACTGAAGCTTTCTTT. Translated, it gives CSGGQGNTEAFF.

Only a few counts were recorded for this clone. The J gene is TRBJ2-1, the V gene TRBV7-2; D remains unclear. V lost 1 base and J 10 bases, leaving 14 bases between the germline ends. Germline loops: CDR1 SGHTA, CDR2 FQGNSA. There are 14 residues in the CDR3. Here the CDR3 reads CASSLVLPTSEQFF. CDR3 in DNA: TGTGCCAGCAGCTTAGTGCTGCCCACGAGCGAGCAGTTCTTC. The full variable domain, completed using reference TRBV7-2 and TRBJ2-1, is GAGVSQSPSNKVTEKGKDVELRCDPISGHTALYWYRQSLGQGLEFLIYFQGNSAPDKSGLPSDRFSAERTGGSVSTLTIQRTQQEDSAVYLCASSLVLPTSEQFFGPGTRLTVL.

The chain employs TRBV15 and TRBJ2-7; the D gene is possibly TRBD1 (6 bases). Trimming left V 1 base short and J 2 bases short, with 15 bases between. This CDR3 has 16 residues. Germline V gene lookup returns CDR1 LNHNV and CDR2 YYDKDF (reference sequence). The CDR3 region is CATSRGTGSGTYEQYF. Here the CDR3 DNA reads TGTGCCACCAGCAGAGGTACAGGGTCGGGGACCTACGAGCAGTACTTC.

Written as DNA, the CDR3 is TGTGCCAGCAGTCAAGCGGGAGCCCATCCAGATACGCAGTATTTT. Its translation: CASSQAGAHPDTQYF. The J gene is TRBJ2-3, the V gene TRBV7-9, with 8 bases lining up with TRBD2. V shed 6 bases, J shed 4 bases, and the junction held 9 bases outside the gene matches. The CDR3 spans 15 residues. CDR1 is SEHNR and CDR2 is FQNEAQ in the germline V gene (reference sequence).

The sample holds a few counts of this clone. The V call is TRBV6-6, the J call TRBJ2-7, with a weak D call TRBD2 (5 bases). This CDR3 has 15 residues. The V end was cut by 4 bases, the J end by 4 bases, with 17 bases between. Germline loops: CDR1 MNHNY, CDR2 SVGAGI (reference sequence). In DNA, the CDR3 is TGTGCCAGCAGTTTCGGGTTACGAGGGCCTTACGAGCAGTACTTC. Its protein is CASSFGLRGPYEQYF.

In this sample, this clone turned up a few times. The J gene is TRBJ2-7, the V gene TRBV10-3, with 8 bases lining up with TRBD1. J gave up 5 bases and V 3 bases, and 3 bases lay outside the gene matches. The CDR3 runs 13 residues. The germline V gene encodes CDR1 ENHRY and CDR2 SYGVKD. The CDR3 nucleotides read TGTGCCATCAGTGACGTGACAGGGGACGAGCAGTACGTC. It translates to CAISDVTGDEQYV.

The rearrangement links TRBV5-1 to TRBJ2-3; the match to TRBD2 covers 7 bases. The CDR3 loop spans 16 amino acids. The V gene's germline CDR1 is SGHRS and CDR2 YFSETQ. V was pared by 0 bases and J by 0 bases, with 4 bases of the junction left unmatched. The CDR3 loop reads CASSLAPAGSTDTQYF. In DNA form, the CDR3 reads TGCGCCAGCAGCTTGGCGCCAGCGGGGAGCACAGATACGCAGTATTTT.

This clone was seen more than once but under ten times. This rearrangement joins TRBV5-1 to TRBJ2-3; TRBD2 matches 7 bases. The germline V gene encodes CDR1 SGHRS and CDR2 YFSETQ. This CDR3 is built from 16 residues. Germline trimming cut 0 bases from V and 1 base from J; bases unmatched to any gene: 5. In nucleotides, the CDR3 is TGCGCCAGCAGCTTGGCGCTAAGCGGGGGCACAGATACGCAGTATTTT. Its translation: CASSLALSGGTDTQYF.